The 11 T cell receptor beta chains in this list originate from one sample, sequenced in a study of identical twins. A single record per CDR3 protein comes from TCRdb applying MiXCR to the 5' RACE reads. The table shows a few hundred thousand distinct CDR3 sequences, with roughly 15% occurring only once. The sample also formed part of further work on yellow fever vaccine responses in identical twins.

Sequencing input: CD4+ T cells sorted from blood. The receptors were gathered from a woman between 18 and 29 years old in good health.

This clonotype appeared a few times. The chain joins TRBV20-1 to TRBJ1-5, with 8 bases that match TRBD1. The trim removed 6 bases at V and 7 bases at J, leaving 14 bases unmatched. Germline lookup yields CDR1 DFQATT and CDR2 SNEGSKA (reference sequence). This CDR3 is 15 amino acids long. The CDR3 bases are TGCAGTGCCCCCTCGACCAGGGGGCAAGGGCAGCCCCAGCATTTT. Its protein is CSAPSTRGQGQPQHF.

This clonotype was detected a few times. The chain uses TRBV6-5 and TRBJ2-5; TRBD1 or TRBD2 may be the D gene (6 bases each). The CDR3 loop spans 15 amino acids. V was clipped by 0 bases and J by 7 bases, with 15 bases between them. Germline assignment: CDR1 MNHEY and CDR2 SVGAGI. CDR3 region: CASSYSRTAGGTQYF. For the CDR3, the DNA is TGTGCCAGCAGTTACTCTAGGACAGCGGGTGGGACCCAGTACTTC.

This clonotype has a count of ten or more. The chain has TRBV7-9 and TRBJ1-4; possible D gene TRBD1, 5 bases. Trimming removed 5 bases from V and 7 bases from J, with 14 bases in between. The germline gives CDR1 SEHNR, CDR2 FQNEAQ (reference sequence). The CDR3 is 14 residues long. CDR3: CASSQGQGLEKLFF. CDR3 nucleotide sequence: TGTGCCAGCAGCCAAGGCCAGGGCCTTGAAAAACTGTTTTTT.

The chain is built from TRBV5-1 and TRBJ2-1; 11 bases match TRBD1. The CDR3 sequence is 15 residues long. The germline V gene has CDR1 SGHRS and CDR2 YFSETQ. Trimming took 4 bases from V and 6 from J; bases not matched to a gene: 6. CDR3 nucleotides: TGCGCCAGCAGCCCGGGGGGGACAGGGGGCAATGAGCAGTTCTTC. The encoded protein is CASSPGGTGGNEQFF.

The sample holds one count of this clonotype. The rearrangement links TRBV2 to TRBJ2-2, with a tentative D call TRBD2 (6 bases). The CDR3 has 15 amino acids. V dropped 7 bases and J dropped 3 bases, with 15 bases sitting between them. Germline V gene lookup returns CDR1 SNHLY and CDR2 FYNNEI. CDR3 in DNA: TGTGCCAGCACCTTAGGTGGCGGGGACACCGGGGAGCTGTTTTTT. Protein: CASTLGGGDTGELFF.

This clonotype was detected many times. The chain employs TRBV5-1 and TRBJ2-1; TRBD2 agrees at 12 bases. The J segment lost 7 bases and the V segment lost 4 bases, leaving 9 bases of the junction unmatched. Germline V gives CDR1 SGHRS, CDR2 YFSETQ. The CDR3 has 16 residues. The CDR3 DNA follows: TGCGCCAGCAGCGCCCCGACTAGCGGGAGTTCTAATGAGCAGTTCTTC. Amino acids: CASSAPTSGSSNEQFF.

CDR3 sequence: CASTPGAFSNQPQHF. In nucleotides, the CDR3 is TGCGCCAGCACTCCGGGGGCCTTTAGCAATCAGCCCCAGCATTTT. The chain joins TRBV10-2 to TRBJ1-5; D is possibly TRBD1 (6 bases). The V and J ends lost 7 bases and 0 bases respectively, with 13 bases between them. Germline V gives CDR1 WSHSY, CDR2 SAAADI. This CDR3 comprises 15 residues.

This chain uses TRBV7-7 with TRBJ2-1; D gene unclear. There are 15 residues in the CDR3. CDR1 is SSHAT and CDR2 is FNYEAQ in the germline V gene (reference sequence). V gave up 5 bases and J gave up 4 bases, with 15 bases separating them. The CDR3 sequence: CASSLEVPRYNEQFF. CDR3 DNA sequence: TGTGCCAGCAGCCTAGAAGTTCCACGATACAATGAGCAGTTCTTC.

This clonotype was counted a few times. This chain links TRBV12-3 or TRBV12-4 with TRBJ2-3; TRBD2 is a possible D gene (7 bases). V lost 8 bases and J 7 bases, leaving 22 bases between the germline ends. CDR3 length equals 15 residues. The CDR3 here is CASHRAGGLKNTQYF. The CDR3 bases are TGTGCCAGCCATCGGGCCGGGGGGCTCAAAAATACGCAGTATTTT.

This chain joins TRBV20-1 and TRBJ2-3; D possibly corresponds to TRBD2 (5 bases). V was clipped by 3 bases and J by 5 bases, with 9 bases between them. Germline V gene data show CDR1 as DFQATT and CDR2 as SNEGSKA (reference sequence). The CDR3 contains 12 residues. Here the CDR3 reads CSARDWQDTQYF. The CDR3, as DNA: TGCAGTGCTAGGGACTGGCAAGATACGCAGTATTTT.

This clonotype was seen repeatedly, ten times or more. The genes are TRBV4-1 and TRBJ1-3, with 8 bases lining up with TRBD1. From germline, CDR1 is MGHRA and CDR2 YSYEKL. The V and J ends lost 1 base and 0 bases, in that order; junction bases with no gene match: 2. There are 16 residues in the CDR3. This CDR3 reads CASSQAGGHSGNTIYF. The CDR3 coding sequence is TGCGCCAGCAGCCAAGCAGGGGGCCACTCTGGAAACACCATATATTTT.